The following is a TCR beta chain sequence with its context. Compared with germline, one end of the junction differs, possibly owing to a read error. The CDR3 loop spans 14 amino acids. Germline loops: CDR1 SQVTM, CDR2 ANQGSEA. The entry originates in a study of cytomegalovirus exposure and HLA in healthy donors. Primers included in the PCR were 60 Vbeta and 13 Jbeta primers. The repertoire was sequenced with immunoSEQ multiplex PCR; TCRdb's copy has only in-frame clones and lacks some. The table includes around 140,000 clones, 80% to 90% detected once. The chain has TRBV29-1 and TRBJ1-2; D call uncertain. Sample: PBMCs. This TCR was sampled from a woman between 25 and 40 years old in good health and CMV-seronegative. The CDR3 sequence: CSVEWYQVDYGHTF. The CDR3 DNA sequence: TGCAGCGTTGAATGGTACCAAGTGGACTATGGCCACACCTTC.